The entry that follows covers one TCR beta chain sequence. The data derive from a study of blood T cell repertoires in COVID-19. About the research overall: The origin of the acute and convalescent COVID-19 samples was the United States, Italy and Spain. Sources were T cells, B-cell-depleted T cells, or PBMCs; the material itself was cDNA or gDNA.

Germline V lookup: CDR1 SGHNT, CDR2 YYREEE (reference sequence). The CDR3 runs to 15 residues. J was trimmed by 2 bases and V by 5 bases; bases with no gene match: 3. The data were produced by immunoSEQ multiplex PCR, yet TCRdb's version contains in-frame clones alone and is incomplete. The sample contains over 200,000 clones, approximately 90% of which appear only once. The sequence was obtained from a man aged 18-30 years who had recovered from COVID-19. J is TRBJ2-5 and V is TRBV5-4, with 13 nucleotides matching TRBD2. The sequenced sample was PBMCs or T cells enriched from blood (not recorded which). The CDR3 protein is CASSPGLAGQETQYF. As DNA, the CDR3 is TGTGCCAGCAGTCCGGGACTAGCGGGGCAAGAGACCCAGTACTTC.